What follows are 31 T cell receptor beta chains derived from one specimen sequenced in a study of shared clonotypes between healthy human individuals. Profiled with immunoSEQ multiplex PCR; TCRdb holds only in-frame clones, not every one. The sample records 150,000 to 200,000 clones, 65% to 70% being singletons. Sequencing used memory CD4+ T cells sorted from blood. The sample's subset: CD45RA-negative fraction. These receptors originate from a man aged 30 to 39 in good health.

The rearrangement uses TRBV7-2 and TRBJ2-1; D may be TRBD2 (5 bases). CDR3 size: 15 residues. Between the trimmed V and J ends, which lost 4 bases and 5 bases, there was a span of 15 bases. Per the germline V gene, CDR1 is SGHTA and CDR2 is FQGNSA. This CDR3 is CASSSQTLGDNEQFF. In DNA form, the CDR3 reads TGTGCCAGCAGCTCACAGACCCTCGGGGACAATGAGCAGTTCTTC.

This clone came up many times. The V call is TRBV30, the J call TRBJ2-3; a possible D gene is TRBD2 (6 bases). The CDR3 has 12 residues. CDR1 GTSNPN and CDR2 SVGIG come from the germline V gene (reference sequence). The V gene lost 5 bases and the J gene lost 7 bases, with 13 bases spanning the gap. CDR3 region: CAWGTGVYTQYF. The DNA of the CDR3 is TGTGCCTGGGGCACGGGGGTCTATACGCAGTATTTT.

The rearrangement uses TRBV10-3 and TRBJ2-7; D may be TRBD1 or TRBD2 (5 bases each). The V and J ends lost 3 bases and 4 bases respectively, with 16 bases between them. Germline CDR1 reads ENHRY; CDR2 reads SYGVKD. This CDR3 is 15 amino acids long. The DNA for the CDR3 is TGTGCCATCAGTGACTCAGGGCGGGTTGGTTACGAGCAGTACTTC. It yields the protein CAISDSGRVGYEQYF.

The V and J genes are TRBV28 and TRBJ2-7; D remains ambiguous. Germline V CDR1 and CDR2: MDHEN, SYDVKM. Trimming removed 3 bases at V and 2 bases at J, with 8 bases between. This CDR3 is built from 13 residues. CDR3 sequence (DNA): TGTGCCAGCAGTTTTCACAGCGCCTACGAGCAGTACTTC. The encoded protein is CASSFHSAYEQYF.

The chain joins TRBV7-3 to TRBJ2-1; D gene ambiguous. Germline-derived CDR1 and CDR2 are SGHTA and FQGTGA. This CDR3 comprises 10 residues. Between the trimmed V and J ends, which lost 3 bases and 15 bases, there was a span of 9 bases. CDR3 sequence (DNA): TGTGCCAGCAGCTTTTTACTGGGGTTCTTC. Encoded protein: CASSFLLGFF.

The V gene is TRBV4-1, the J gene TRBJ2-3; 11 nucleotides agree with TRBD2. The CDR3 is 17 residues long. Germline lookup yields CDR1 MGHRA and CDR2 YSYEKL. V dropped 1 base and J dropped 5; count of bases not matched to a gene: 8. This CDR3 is CASSQGIAGGPKDTQYF. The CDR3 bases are TGCGCCAGCAGCCAAGGCATAGCGGGAGGGCCTAAAGATACGCAGTATTTT.

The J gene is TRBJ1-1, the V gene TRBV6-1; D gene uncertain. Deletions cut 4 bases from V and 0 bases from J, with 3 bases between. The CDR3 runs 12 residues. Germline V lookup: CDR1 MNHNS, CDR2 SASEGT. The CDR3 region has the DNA TGTGCCAGCAGTGCAGTGAACACTGAAGCTTTCTTT. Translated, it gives CASSAVNTEAFF.

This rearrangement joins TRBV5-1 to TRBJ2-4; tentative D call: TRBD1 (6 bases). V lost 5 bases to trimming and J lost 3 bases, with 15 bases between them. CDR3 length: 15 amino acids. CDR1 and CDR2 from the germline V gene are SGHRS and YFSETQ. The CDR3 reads CASREQGFFKNIQYF. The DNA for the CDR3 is TGCGCCAGCAGGGAACAGGGATTTTTCAAAAACATTCAGTACTTC.

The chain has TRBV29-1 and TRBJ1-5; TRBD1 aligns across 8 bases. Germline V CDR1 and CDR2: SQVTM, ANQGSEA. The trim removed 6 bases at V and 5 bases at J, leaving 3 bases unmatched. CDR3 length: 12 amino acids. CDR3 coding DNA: TGCAGCGTGCGGACAGGGCATCAGCCCCAGCATTTT. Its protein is CSVRTGHQPQHF.

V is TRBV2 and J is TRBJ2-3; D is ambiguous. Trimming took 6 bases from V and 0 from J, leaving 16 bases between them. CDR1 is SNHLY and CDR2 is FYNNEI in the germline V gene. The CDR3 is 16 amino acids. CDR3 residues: CASSQNGLSSTDTQYF. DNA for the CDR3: TGTGCCAGCAGCCAAAACGGGCTGTCTAGCACAGATACGCAGTATTTT. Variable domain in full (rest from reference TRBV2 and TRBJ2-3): EPEVTQTPSHQVTQMGQEVILRCVPISNHLYFYWYRQILGQKVEFLVSFYNNEISEKSEIFDDQFSVERPDGSNFTLKIRSTKLEDSAMYFCASSQNGLSSTDTQYFGPGTRLTVL.

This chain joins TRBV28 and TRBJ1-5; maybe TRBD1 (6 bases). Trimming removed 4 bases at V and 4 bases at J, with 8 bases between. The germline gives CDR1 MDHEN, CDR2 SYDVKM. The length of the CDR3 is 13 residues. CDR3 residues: CASSWTVNQPQHF. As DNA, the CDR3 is TGTGCCAGCAGTTGGACAGTAAATCAGCCCCAGCATTTT.

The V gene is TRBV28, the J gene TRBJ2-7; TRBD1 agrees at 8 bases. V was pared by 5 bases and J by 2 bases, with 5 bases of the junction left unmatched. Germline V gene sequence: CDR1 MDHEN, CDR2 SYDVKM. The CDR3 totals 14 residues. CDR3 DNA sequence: TGTGCCAGCAGTCCCACGGGACAGGCCTACGAGCAGTACTTC. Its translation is CASSPTGQAYEQYF.

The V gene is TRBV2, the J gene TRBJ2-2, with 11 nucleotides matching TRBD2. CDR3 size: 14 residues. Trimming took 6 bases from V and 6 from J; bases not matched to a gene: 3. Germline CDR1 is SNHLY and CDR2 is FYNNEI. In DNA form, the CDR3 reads TGTGCCAGCAGCGGACTAGCGGGTGCCGGGGAGCTGTTTTTT. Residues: CASSGLAGAGELFF.

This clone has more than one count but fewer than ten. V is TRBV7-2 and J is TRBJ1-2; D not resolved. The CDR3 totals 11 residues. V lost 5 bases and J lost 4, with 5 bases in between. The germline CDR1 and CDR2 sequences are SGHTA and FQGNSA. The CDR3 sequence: CASSPGYGYTF. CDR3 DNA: TGTGCCAGCAGCCCTGGCTATGGCTACACCTTC.

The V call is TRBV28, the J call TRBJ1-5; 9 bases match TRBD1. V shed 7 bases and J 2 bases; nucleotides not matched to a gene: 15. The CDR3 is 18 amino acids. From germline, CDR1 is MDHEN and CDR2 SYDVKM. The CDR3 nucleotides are TGTGCCAGCAAGCGCGGACAGGGGTGGGGCGGTGGCAATCAGCCCCAGCATTTT. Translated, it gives CASKRGQGWGGGNQPQHF.

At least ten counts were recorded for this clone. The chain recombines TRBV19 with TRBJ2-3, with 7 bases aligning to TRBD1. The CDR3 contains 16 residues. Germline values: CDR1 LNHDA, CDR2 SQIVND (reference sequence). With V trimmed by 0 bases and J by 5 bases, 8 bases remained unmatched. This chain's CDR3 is CASSIDRTGFRDTQYF. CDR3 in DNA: TGTGCCAGTAGTATAGATAGGACAGGATTTCGAGATACGCAGTATTTT.

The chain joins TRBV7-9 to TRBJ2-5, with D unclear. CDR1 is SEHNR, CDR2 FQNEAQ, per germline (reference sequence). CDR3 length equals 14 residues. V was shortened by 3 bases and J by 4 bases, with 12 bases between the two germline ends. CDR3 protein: CASSLHSPAETQYF. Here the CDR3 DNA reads TGTGCCAGCAGCTTGCATAGCCCCGCAGAGACCCAGTACTTC.

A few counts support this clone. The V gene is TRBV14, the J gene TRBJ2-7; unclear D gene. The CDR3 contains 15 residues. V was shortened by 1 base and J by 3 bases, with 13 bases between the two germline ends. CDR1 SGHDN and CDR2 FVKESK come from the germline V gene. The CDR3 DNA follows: TGTGCCAGCAGCCAAGGACTCGCTCCCCTCTACGAGCAGTACTTC. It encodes CASSQGLAPLYEQYF.

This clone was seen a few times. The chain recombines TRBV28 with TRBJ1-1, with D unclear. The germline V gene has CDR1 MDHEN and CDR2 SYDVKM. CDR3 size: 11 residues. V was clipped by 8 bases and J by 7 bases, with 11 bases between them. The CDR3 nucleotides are TGTGCCAGCCGACTCCGAAGTGAAGCTTTCTTT. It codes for CASRLRSEAFF.

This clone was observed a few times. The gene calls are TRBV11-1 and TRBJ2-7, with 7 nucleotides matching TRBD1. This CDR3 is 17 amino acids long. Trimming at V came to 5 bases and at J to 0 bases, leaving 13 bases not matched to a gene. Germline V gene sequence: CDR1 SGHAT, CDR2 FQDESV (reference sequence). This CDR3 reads CASSRVGGQVSSYEQYF. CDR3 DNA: TGTGCCAGCAGCCGAGTGGGCGGACAGGTTAGCTCCTACGAGCAGTACTTC. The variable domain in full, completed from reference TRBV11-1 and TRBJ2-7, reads EAEVAQSPRYKITEKSQAVAFWCDPISGHATLYWYRQILGQGPELLVQFQDESVVDDSQLPKDRFSAERLKGVDSTLKIQPAELGDSAMYLCASSRVGGQVSSYEQYFGPGTRLTVT.

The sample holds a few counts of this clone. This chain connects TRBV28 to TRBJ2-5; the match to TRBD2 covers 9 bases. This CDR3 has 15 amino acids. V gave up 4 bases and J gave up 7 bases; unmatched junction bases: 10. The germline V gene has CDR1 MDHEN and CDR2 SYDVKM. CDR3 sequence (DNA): TGTGCCAGCAGTTCCCGGACTAGCGTCGCAGGGACCCAGTACTTC. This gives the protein CASSSRTSVAGTQYF.

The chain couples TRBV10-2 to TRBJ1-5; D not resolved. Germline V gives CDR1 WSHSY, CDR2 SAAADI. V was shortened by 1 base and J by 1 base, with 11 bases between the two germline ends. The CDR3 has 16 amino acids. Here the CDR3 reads CASSEFGDRSNQPQHF. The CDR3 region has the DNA TGCGCCAGCAGTGAGTTTGGGGATCGGAGCAATCAGCCCCAGCATTTT.

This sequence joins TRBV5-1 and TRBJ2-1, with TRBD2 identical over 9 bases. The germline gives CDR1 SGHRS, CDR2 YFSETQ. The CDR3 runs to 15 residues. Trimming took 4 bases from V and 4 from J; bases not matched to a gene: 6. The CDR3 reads CASSQASGTYNEQFF. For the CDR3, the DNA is TGCGCCAGCAGCCAAGCTAGCGGGACGTACAATGAGCAGTTCTTC.

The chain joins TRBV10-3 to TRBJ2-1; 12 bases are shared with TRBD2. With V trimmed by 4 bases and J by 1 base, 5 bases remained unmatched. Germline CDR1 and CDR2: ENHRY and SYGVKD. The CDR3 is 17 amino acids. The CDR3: CAISGVLAGGSYNEQFF. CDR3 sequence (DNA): TGTGCCATCAGTGGGGTACTAGCGGGAGGTTCCTACAATGAGCAGTTCTTC.

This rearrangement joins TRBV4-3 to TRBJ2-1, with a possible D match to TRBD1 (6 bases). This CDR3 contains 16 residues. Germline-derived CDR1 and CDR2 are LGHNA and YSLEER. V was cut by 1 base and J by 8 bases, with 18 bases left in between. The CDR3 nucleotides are TGCGCCAGCAGCCAAGCCCGGGACCGCTGGGGGCATGAGCAGTTCTTC. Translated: CASSQARDRWGHEQFF.

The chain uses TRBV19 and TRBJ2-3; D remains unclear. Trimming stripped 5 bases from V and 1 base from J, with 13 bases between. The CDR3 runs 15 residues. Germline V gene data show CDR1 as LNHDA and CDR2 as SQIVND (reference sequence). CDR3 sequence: CASSLDVFRTDTQYF. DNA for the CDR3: TGTGCCAGTAGTCTGGACGTTTTCCGCACAGATACGCAGTATTTT. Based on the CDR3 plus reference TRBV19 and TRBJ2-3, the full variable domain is DGGITQSPKYLFRKEGQNVTLSCEQNLNHDAMYWYRQDPGQGLRLIYYSQIVNDFQKGDIAEGYSVSREKKESFPLTVTSAQKNPTAFYLCASSLDVFRTDTQYFGPGTRLTVL.

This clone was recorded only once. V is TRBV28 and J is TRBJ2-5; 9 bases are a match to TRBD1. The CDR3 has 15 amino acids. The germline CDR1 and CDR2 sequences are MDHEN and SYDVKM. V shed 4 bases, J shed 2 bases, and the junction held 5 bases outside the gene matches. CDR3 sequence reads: CASSSGTGYQETQYF. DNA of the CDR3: TGTGCCAGCAGTTCCGGGACAGGGTATCAAGAGACCCAGTACTTC.

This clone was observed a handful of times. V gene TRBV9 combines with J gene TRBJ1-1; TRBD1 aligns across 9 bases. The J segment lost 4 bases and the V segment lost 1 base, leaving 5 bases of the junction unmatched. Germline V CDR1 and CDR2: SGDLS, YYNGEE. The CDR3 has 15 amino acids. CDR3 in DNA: TGTGCCAGCAGCGTATTGGGACAGGGTGTCACTGAAGCTTTCTTT. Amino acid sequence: CASSVLGQGVTEAFF. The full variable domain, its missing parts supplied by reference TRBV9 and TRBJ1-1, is DSGVTQTPKHLITATGQRVTLRCSPRSGDLSVYWYQQSLDQGLQFLIQYYNGEERAKGNILERFSAQQFPDLHSELNLSSLELGDSALYFCASSVLGQGVTEAFFGQGTRLTVV.

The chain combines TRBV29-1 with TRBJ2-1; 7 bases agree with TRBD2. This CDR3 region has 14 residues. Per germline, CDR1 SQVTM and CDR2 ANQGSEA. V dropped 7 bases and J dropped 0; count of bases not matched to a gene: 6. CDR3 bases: TGCAGCGACCGAGCGGGGAGCTCCTACAATGAGCAGTTCTTC. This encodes CSDRAGSSYNEQFF.

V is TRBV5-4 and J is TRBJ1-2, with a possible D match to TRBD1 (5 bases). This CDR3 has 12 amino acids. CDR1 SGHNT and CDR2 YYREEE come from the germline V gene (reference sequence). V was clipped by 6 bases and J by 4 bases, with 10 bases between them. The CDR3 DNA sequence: TGTGCCAGCACCTTAGGGACCTATGGCTACACCTTC. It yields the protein CASTLGTYGYTF.

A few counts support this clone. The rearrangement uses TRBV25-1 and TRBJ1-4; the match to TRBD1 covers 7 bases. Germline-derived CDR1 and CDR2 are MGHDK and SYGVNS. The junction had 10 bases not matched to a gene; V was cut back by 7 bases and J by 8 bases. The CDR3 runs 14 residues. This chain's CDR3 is CASKGQVFFEKLFF. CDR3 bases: TGTGCCAGCAAAGGACAGGTATTCTTCGAAAAACTGTTTTTT. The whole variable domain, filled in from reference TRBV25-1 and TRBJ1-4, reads EADIYQTPRYLVIGTGKKITLECSQTMGHDKMYWYQQDPGMELHLIHYSYGVNSTEKGDLSSESTVSRIRTEHFPLTLESARPSHTSQYLCASKGQVFFEKLFFGSGTQLSVL.